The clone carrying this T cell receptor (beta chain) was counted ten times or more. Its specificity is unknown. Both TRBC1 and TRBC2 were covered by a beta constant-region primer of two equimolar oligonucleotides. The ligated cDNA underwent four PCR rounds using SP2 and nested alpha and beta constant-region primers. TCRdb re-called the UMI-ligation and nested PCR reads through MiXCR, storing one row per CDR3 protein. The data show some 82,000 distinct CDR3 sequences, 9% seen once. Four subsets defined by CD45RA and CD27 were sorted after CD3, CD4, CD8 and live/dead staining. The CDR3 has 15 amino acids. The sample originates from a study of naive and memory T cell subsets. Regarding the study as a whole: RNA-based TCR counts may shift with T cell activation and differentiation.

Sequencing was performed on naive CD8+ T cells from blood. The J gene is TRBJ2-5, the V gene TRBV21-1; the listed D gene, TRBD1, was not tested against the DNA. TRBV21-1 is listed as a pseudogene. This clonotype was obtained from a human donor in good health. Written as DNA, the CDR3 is TGTGCCAGCAGCAAGGGAGTAGGGGGCATTGAGACCCAGTACTTC. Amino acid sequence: CASSKGVGGIETQYF.